These 9 T cell receptor beta chains came from one sample sequenced in a study of blood T cell repertoires in COVID-19. Here immunoSEQ multiplex PCR was the method, and the copy in TCRdb shows in-frame clones only, minus some. The sample includes under 120,000 clones, 85% of them seen just once. The source material was peripheral blood. These receptors were collected from a human donor in a cohort sampled during active COVID-19.

The DNA for the CDR3 is TGTGCCAGAAGCTTGGTTCGGTCCAGGGATTACGAGCAGTACTTC. This sequence encodes CARSLVRSRDYEQYF. This chain joins TRBV5-3 and TRBJ2-7; TRBD1 is a possible D gene (5 bases). TRBV5-3 counts as an open reading frame of uncertain function. Trimming took off 0 bases at V and 4 bases at J, with 14 bases between the two ends. The CDR3 has 15 residues.

The rearrangement uses TRBV29-1 and TRBJ1-2; 9 bases fit TRBD1. Germline CDR1 is SQVTM and CDR2 is ANQGSEA. This CDR3 is 11 amino acids long. V lost 6 bases, J lost 6 bases, and 2 bases stayed unmatched. CDR3 sequence: CSVRTGDGYTF. DNA of the CDR3: TGCAGCGTGCGGACAGGGGATGGCTACACCTTC. Full variable domain (missing parts from reference TRBV29-1 and TRBJ1-2): SAVISQKPSRDICQRGTSLTIQCQVDSQVTMMFWYRQQPGQSLTLIATANQGSEATYESGFVIDKFPISRPNLTFSTLTVSNMSPEDSSIYLCSVRTGDGYTFGSGTRLTVV.

The genes are TRBV9 and TRBJ2-1; 8 bases are a match to TRBD2. Germline loops: CDR1 SGDLS, CDR2 YYNGEE. With 1 base clipped from V and 5 bases from J, the junction kept 20 bases outside the gene matches. This CDR3 has 20 amino acids. The CDR3 spells CASSVRTSTPYLLGDNEQFF. The CDR3, as DNA: TGTGCCAGCAGCGTAAGGACTAGCACACCCTATCTCCTAGGGGACAATGAGCAGTTCTTC.

The chain employs TRBV5-8 and TRBJ1-5; 7 bases map to TRBD1. The germline V gene has CDR1 SGHTS and CDR2 YDEGEE. The CDR3 loop spans 18 amino acids. V lost 4 bases, J lost 0 bases, and 13 bases stayed unmatched. CDR3 in amino acids: CASSPEGDSLYSNQPQHF. In nucleotides, the CDR3 is TGTGCCAGCAGCCCTGAAGGGGACAGCCTATATAGCAATCAGCCCCAGCATTTT.

J is TRBJ2-7 and V is TRBV19, with 8 bases lining up with TRBD2. Germline CDR1 reads LNHDA; CDR2 reads SQIVND (reference sequence). CDR3 length equals 14 residues. J was trimmed by 2 bases and V by 6 bases; bases with no gene match: 6. The chain's CDR3 is CASRADGGAYEQYF. The CDR3 nucleotides are TGTGCCAGTAGAGCAGACGGGGGGGCCTACGAGCAGTACTTC.

V and J are TRBV28 and TRBJ2-6; tentatively, D is TRBD2 (7 bases). This CDR3 region has 17 residues. The ends were cut back, 5 bases at V and 0 bases at J, with 14 bases in the middle. From germline, CDR1 is MDHEN and CDR2 SYDVKM. The CDR3 is CASSRLGGASGANVLTF. The CDR3 nucleotides are TGTGCCAGCAGTAGGTTGGGGGGGGCCTCTGGGGCCAACGTCCTGACTTTC.

This chain connects TRBV27 to TRBJ2-6; the D gene is possibly TRBD2 (6 bases). The CDR3 totals 18 residues. With 1 base removed from V and 0 bases from J, the gap between germline ends came to 13 bases. Germline V CDR1 and CDR2: MNHEY, SMNVEV (reference sequence). In nucleotides, the CDR3 is TGTGCCAGCAGTTTATTGGCAGGGAGGAGCTCTGGGGCCAACGTCCTGACTTTC. Protein: CASSLLAGRSSGANVLTF.

The gene calls are TRBV28 and TRBJ2-3; possibly TRBD2 for D (6 bases). The CDR3 sequence is 15 residues long. V lost 4 bases and J lost 1, with 12 bases in between. Germline V gives CDR1 MDHEN, CDR2 SYDVKM. CDR3 DNA sequence: TGTGCCAGCAGTTCTCCTGGGACTCGCACAGATACGCAGTATTTT. It encodes CASSSPGTRTDTQYF.

The chain links TRBV27 to TRBJ2-2, with 12 bases that match TRBD2. Losses at the gene ends were 7 bases for V and 2 bases for J; bases not matched to a gene: 5. This CDR3 is 16 amino acids long. Germline V gene data show CDR1 as MNHEY and CDR2 as SMNVEV (reference sequence). This chain's CDR3 is CASNLGLAGNTGELFF. In nucleotides, the CDR3 is TGTGCCAGCAATCTAGGACTAGCGGGAAACACCGGGGAGCTGTTTTTT.